One sample yielded the 21 T cell receptor beta chains listed below, sequenced in a study of T cell responses to AZD1222 COVID-19 vaccine. Generated by immunoSEQ multiplex PCR, the TCRdb table keeps only in-frame clones and is missing some. The sample holds about 150,000 clones, roughly 90% seen once. Source: peripheral blood, taken 28 days after the second AZD1222 dose. All receptors derive from an adult who received the AZD1222 COVID-19 vaccine.

The CDR3 sequence: CASSGDSRCFF. CDR3 DNA: TGTGCCAGCAGTGGGGACAGTAGATGCTTCTTC. V and J are TRBV2 and TRBJ2-1, with 7 bases fitting TRBD1. The germline V gene has CDR1 SNHLY and CDR2 FYNNEI. After removal of 4 bases from V and 16 bases from J, the junction contained 7 bases not matched to a gene. The CDR3 has 11 residues.

The rearrangement links TRBV18 to TRBJ2-3; tentatively, D is TRBD1 (5 bases). From germline, CDR1 is KGHSH and CDR2 LQKENI. With 5 bases removed from V and 2 bases from J, the gap between germline ends came to 11 bases. The CDR3 is made up of 14 amino acids. CDR3 sequence (DNA): TGTGCCAGCTCAAAGGGGCCAAACACAGATACGCAGTATTTT. It encodes CASSKGPNTDTQYF.

V usage is TRBV7-9 and J usage is TRBJ2-1, with D possibly being TRBD1 or TRBD2 (6 bases each). Trimming pared 4 bases from V and 0 bases from J, leaving 16 bases between. CDR3 length equals 17 residues. Germline values: CDR1 SEHNR, CDR2 FQNEAQ (reference sequence). DNA of the CDR3: TGTGCCAGCAGCTCGGACAGTAGCGGAAGCTCCTACAATGAGCAGTTCTTC. The encoded protein is CASSSDSSGSSYNEQFF.

The CDR3 sequence is CASSPQGVYGYTF. The CDR3, as DNA: TGTGCCAGCAGCCCACAGGGAGTCTATGGCTACACCTTC. This chain connects TRBV7-9 to TRBJ1-2, with D maybe TRBD1 (6 bases). Between the trimmed V and J ends, which lost 5 bases and 4 bases, there was a span of 11 bases. From germline, CDR1 is SEHNR and CDR2 FQNEAQ (reference sequence). The length of the CDR3 is 13 residues.

The CDR3 protein is CASSSADRSSYEQYF. In nucleotides, the CDR3 is TGCGCCAGCAGCTCTGCGGACAGGTCCTCCTACGAGCAGTACTTC. The chain is built from TRBV5-1 and TRBJ2-7; TRBD1 aligns across 7 bases. Germline values: CDR1 SGHRS, CDR2 YFSETQ. This CDR3 is built from 15 residues. J gave up 0 bases and V 3 bases, and 6 bases lay outside the gene matches.

The chain recombines TRBV29-1 with TRBJ1-2, with a tentative D call TRBD1 (6 bases). Germline lookup yields CDR1 SQVTM and CDR2 ANQGSEA. The CDR3 totals 12 residues. Trimming left V 3 bases short and J 4 bases short, with 9 bases between. The CDR3 region is CSVDRGGYGYTF. CDR3 in DNA: TGCAGCGTTGATAGAGGGGGCTATGGCTACACCTTC.

V and J are TRBV19 and TRBJ2-7; D call uncertain. V shed 9 bases and J shed 1 base, with 16 bases lying between them. Per germline, CDR1 LNHDA and CDR2 SQIVND (reference sequence). The CDR3 runs to 14 residues. CDR3 nucleotide sequence: TGTGCCAGCAAGATTCAGGAAACTTCCTACGAGCAGTACTTC. This translates into CASKIQETSYEQYF.

This clone came up once. The chain uses TRBV27 and TRBJ2-7; D uncertain. Germline-derived CDR1 and CDR2 are MNHEY and SMNVEV (reference sequence). Trimming removed 7 bases from V and 0 bases from J, with 16 bases in between. The CDR3 is 15 amino acids. CDR3 sequence reads: CASKKVRSTSYEQYF. CDR3 nucleotide sequence: TGTGCCAGCAAAAAGGTCAGAAGTACCTCCTACGAGCAGTACTTC.

This chain uses TRBV7-9 with TRBJ2-3; no firm D call. CDR1 and CDR2 from the germline V gene are SEHNR and FQNEAQ (reference sequence). V lost 3 bases and J 4 bases, leaving 20 bases between the germline ends. The CDR3 is made up of 17 amino acids. The CDR3 coding sequence is TGTGCCAGCAGCTTGGCCTTAGGTCAGTCCCCCGCAGATACGCAGTATTTT. Translated, it gives CASSLALGQSPADTQYF.

The J gene is TRBJ2-1, the V gene TRBV11-3; 9 bases align to TRBD2. The junction had 4 bases not matched to a gene; V was cut back by 3 bases and J by 4 bases. CDR1 is SGHNT, CDR2 YENEEA, per germline. The CDR3 extends over 15 amino acids. The CDR3 loop reads CASSFAGGDYNEQFF. CDR3 coding DNA: TGTGCCAGCAGCTTCGCGGGAGGGGATTACAATGAGCAGTTCTTC.

A single count supports this clone. The V call is TRBV30, the J call TRBJ1-2; a weak D match, TRBD1 (6 bases). The V gene's germline CDR1 is GTSNPN and CDR2 SVGIG (reference sequence). The V and J ends lost 4 bases and 6 bases respectively, with 9 bases between them. CDR3 length equals 11 residues. In DNA form, the CDR3 reads TGTGCCTGGAATCCAGGGGATGGCTACACCTTC. Translation: CAWNPGDGYTF.

The rearrangement joins TRBV28 to TRBJ1-1; maybe TRBD1 (6 bases). The germline gives CDR1 MDHEN, CDR2 SYDVKM. This CDR3 is 15 amino acids long. With 6 bases removed from V and 1 base from J, the gap between germline ends came to 15 bases. The CDR3 DNA follows: TGTGCCAGCAGCCCTCTCCGGACAGAGAACACTGAAGCTTTCTTT. Translation gives CASSPLRTENTEAFF.

V usage is TRBV11-3 and J usage is TRBJ2-1; 13 nucleotides line up with TRBD2. The CDR3 totals 16 residues. Germline-derived CDR1 and CDR2 are SGHNT and YENEEA. The V gene end was trimmed by 5 bases and the J gene end by 7 bases; junction bases not matched to a gene: 8. The CDR3 nucleotides are TGTGCCAGCAGCCCCCTCGGGACTAGCGGGGATAATGAGCAGTTCTTC. Translation gives CASSPLGTSGDNEQFF.

CDR3: CASRESEYGYTF. The CDR3 region has the DNA TGCGCCAGCAGAGAGTCAGAATACGGCTACACCTTC. This chain uses TRBV5-1 with TRBJ1-2; the D is unclear. Germline-derived CDR1 and CDR2 are SGHRS and YFSETQ. The CDR3 is 12 residues long. The V end lost 5 bases, the J end lost 8 bases, and 13 bases lay between the germline ends.

This clone was detected many times. This chain links TRBV23-1 with TRBJ2-7; D may match TRBD1 or TRBD2 (5 bases each). TRBV23-1 is treated as an ORF (open reading frame) with a function not yet certain. The CDR3 extends over 16 amino acids. Between the trimmed V and J ends, which lost 3 bases and 3 bases, there was a span of 18 bases. CDR3 in DNA: TGCGCCAGCAGTCACCCAAGAGGGACCAACTTCTACGAGCAGTACTTC. This gives the protein CASSHPRGTNFYEQYF.

V and J are TRBV3-1 (or the pseudogene TRBV3-2) and TRBJ2-5; TRBD2 matches 8 bases. CDR3 length: 15 amino acids. Trimming took 6 bases from V and 4 from J; bases not matched to a gene: 10. Germline CDR1 is LGHDT and CDR2 is YNNKEL (reference sequence). The CDR3 loop reads CASSPRGSGTETQYF. The CDR3 DNA follows: TGTGCCAGCAGTCCTCGGGGTAGCGGGACAGAGACCCAGTACTTC.

The V call is TRBV18, the J call TRBJ2-1, with TRBD2 matching over 10 bases. The V gene end was trimmed by 6 bases and the J gene end by 15 bases; junction bases not matched to a gene: 14. CDR3 length: 14 residues. CDR1 and CDR2 from the germline V gene are KGHSH and LQKENI. The CDR3 bases are TGTGCCAGCTCCACGGATGGGCTAGCGGGAGTATCGTTCTTC. Its protein is CASSTDGLAGVSFF. Filled out from reference TRBV18 and TRBJ2-1, the complete variable domain reads NAGVMQNPRHLVRRRGQEARLRCSPMKGHSHVYWYRQLPEEGLKFMVYLQKENIIDESGMPKERFSAEFPKEGPSILRIQQVVRGDSAAYFCASSTDGLAGVSFFGPGTRLTVL.

This chain links TRBV9 with TRBJ2-1; 8 bases map to TRBD2. CDR1 and CDR2 (germline): SGDLS, YYNGEE. The CDR3 loop spans 15 amino acids. V gave up 4 bases and J gave up 8 bases; unmatched junction bases: 11. Written as DNA, the CDR3 is TGTGCCAGCAGCTTACCGGGACTAGTAGTCGATGAGCAGTTCTTC. Protein sequence: CASSLPGLVVDEQFF.

This clone was seen only once. The chain has TRBV10-1 and TRBJ1-1; D possibly corresponds to TRBD1 (6 bases). CDR1 is WNHNN and CDR2 is SYGVQD in the germline V gene (reference sequence). This CDR3 region has 14 residues. Trimming pared 3 bases from V and 7 bases from J, leaving 15 bases between. CDR3 residues: CASSDVGGSNEAFF. In DNA, the CDR3 is TGCGCCAGCAGTGATGTAGGGGGAAGCAATGAAGCTTTCTTT.

The V call is TRBV11-3, the J call TRBJ1-1; the D is unclear. The V end was cut by 1 base, the J end by 4 bases, with 7 bases between. The germline gives CDR1 SGHNT, CDR2 YENEEA. The CDR3 contains 13 residues. CDR3 protein: CASSLGQVTEAFF. The CDR3 DNA sequence: TGTGCCAGCAGCTTAGGTCAGGTCACTGAAGCTTTCTTT.

This clone was recorded only once. The CDR3: CASNRLAGKSEQFF. CDR3 DNA sequence: TGTGCCAGCAACAGACTAGCGGGAAAGAGTGAGCAGTTCTTC. This chain connects TRBV6-4 to TRBJ2-1, with 11 positions matching TRBD2. There are 14 residues in the CDR3. Looked up from germline, CDR1 is MRHNA and CDR2 is SNTAGT. J gave up 9 bases and V 7 bases, and 8 bases lay outside the gene matches.